This TCR beta chain derives from a study of cytomegalovirus exposure and HLA in healthy donors. Turning to the study itself: As released early, the data held 70 million to 95 million unique TCRs from HLA-typed donors.

This clone was seen once. CDR3 length equals 15 residues. V was trimmed by 5 bases and J by 0 bases, leaving 13 bases between them. CDR1 and CDR2 from the germline V gene are MNHEY and SMNVEV (reference sequence). The PCR made use of 60 Vbeta and 13 Jbeta primers. Method: immunoSEQ multiplex PCR; TCRdb's copy keeps in-frame clones and lacks some. In the table there are around 120,000 clones, around three quarters of which are singletons. Source material: PBMCs. The chain carries TRBV27 and TRBJ1-1; possible D gene TRBD1, 5 bases. The TCR comes from a woman aged 40 to 49 in good health and CMV-seronegative. CDR3 in amino acids: CASSRTTEVNTEAFF. The CDR3 DNA is TGTGCCAGCAGTAGAACGACAGAGGTGAACACTGAAGCTTTCTTT.